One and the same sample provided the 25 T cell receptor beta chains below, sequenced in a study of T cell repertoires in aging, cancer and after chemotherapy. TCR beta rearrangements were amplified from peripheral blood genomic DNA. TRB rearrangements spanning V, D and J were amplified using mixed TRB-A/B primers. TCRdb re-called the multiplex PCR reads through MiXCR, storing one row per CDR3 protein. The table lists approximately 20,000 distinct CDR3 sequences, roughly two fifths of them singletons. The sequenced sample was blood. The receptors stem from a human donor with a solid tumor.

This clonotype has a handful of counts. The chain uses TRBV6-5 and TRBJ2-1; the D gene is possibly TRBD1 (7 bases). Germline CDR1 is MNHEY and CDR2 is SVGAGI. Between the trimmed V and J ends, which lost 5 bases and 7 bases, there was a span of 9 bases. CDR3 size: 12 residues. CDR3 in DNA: TGTGCCAGCAGTCCAGGGGGGAATGAGCAGTTCTTC. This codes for CASSPGGNEQFF.

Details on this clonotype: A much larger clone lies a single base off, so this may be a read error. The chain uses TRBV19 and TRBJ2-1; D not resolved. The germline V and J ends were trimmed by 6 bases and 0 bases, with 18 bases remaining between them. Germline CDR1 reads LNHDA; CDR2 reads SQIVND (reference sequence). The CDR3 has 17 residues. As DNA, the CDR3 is TGTGCCAGTAGCGTCTGGCCCGCGGCTCGCTCCTACAATGAGCAGTTCTTC. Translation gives CASSVWPAARSYNEQFF.

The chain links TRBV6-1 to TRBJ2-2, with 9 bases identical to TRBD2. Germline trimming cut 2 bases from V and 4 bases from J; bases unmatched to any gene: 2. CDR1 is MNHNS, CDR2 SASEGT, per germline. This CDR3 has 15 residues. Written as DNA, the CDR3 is TGTGCCAGCAGTGAACTAGCGGGGACCACCGGGGAGCTGTTTTTT. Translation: CASSELAGTTGELFF.

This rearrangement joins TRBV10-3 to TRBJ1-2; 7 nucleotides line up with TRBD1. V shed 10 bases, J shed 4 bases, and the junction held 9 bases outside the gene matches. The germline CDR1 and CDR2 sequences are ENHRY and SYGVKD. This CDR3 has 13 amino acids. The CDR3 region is CATCQGDAYGYTF. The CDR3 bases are TGTGCCACCTGTCAGGGGGATGCCTATGGCTACACCTTC.

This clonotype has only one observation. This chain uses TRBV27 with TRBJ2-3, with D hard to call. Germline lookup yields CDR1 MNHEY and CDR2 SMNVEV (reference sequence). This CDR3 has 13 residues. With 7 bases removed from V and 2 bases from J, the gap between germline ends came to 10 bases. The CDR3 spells CASNPWNTDTQYF. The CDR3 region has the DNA TGTGCCAGCAATCCCTGGAACACAGATACGCAGTATTTT.

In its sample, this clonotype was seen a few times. The CDR3 spells CASSLGFGTDTQYF. CDR3 nucleotide sequence: TGCGCCAGCAGCCTGGGGTTCGGCACAGATACGCAGTATTTT. The chain carries TRBV5-1 and TRBJ2-3; no clear D. V lost 4 bases to trimming and J lost 1 base, with 10 bases between them. Per germline, CDR1 SGHRS and CDR2 YFSETQ. CDR3 size: 14 residues.

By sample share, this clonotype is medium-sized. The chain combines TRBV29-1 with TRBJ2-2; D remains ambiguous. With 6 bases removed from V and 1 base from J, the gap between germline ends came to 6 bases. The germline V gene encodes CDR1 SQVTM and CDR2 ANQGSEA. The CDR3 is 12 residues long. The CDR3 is CSVRRNTGELFF. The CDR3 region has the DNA TGCAGCGTCCGGCGGAACACCGGGGAGCTGTTTTTT.

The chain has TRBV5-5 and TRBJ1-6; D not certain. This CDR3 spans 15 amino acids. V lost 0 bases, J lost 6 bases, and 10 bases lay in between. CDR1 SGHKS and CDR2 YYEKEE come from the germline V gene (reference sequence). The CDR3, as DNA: TGTGCCAGCAGCTTGGTGGGCGCTTCTAATTCACCCCTCCACTTT. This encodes CASSLVGASNSPLHF. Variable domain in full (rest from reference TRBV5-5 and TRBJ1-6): DAGVTQSPTHLIKTRGQQVTLRCSPISGHKSVSWYQQVLGQGPQFIFQYYEKEERGRGNFPDRFSARQFPNYSSELNVNALLLGDSALYLCASSLVGASNSPLHFGNGTRLTVT.

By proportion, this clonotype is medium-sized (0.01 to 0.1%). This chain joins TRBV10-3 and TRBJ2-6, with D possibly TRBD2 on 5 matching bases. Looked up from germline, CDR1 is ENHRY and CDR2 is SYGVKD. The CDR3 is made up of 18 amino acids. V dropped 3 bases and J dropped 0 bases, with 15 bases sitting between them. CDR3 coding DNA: TGTGCCATCAGTGATGAGGGCGGTTCCAGCTCTGGGGCCAACGTCCTGACTTTC. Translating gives CAISDEGGSSSGANVLTF.

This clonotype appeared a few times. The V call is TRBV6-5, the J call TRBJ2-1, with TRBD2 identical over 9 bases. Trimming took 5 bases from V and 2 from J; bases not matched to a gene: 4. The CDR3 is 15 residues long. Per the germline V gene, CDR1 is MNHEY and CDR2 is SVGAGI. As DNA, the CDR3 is TGTGCCAGCAGTAACCTAGCGGGGCCCTACAATGAGCAGTTCTTC. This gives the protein CASSNLAGPYNEQFF.

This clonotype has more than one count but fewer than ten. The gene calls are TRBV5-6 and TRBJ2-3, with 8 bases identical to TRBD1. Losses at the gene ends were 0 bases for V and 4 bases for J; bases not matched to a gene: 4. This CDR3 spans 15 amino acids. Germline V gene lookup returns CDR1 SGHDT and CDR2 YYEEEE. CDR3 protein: CASSLGTGRADTQYF. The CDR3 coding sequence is TGTGCCAGCAGCTTGGGGACAGGGCGCGCAGATACGCAGTATTTT.

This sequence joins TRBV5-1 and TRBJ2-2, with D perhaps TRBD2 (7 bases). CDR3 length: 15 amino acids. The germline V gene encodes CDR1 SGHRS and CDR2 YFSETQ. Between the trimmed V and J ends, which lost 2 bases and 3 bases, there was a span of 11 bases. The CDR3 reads CASSLGGGDTGELFF. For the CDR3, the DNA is TGCGCCAGCAGCTTAGGCGGGGGCGACACCGGGGAGCTGTTTTTT.

The CDR3 loop reads CASSLGSGDTEAFF. The CDR3 region has the DNA TGTGCCAGCTCACTAGGGTCAGGGGACACTGAAGCTTTCTTT. The gene calls are TRBV18 and TRBJ1-1, with D possibly TRBD1 on 6 matching bases. V gave up 4 bases and J gave up 3 bases, with 12 bases separating them. CDR1 is KGHSH and CDR2 is LQKENI in the germline V gene. CDR3 length: 14 residues.

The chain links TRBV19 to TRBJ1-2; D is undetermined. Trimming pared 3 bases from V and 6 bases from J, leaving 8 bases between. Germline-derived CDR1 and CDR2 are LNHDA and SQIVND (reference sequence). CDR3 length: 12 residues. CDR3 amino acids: CASSIKSHGYTF. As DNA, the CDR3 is TGTGCCAGTAGTATCAAAAGCCATGGCTACACCTTC.

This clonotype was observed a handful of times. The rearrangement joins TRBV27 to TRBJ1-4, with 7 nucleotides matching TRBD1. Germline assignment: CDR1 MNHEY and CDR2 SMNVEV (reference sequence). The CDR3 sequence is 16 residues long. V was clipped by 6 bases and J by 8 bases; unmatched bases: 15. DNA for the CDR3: TGTGCCAGCAGCCTCATAGGACAGGAGGAGCGGGAAAAACTGTTTTTT. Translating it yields CASSLIGQEEREKLFF.

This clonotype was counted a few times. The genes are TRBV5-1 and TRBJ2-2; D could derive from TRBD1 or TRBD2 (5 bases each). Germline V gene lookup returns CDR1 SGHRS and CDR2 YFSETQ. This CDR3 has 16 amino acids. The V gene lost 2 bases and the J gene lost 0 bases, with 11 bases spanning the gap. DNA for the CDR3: TGCGCCAGCAGCTTACCCGGGACGCCGAACACCGGGGAGCTGTTTTTT. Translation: CASSLPGTPNTGELFF.

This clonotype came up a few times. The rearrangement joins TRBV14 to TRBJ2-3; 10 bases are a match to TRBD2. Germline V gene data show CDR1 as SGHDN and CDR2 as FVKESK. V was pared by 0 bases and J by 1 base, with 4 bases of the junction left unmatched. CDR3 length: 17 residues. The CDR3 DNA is TGTGCCAGCAGCCAAGAACGGGGACTAGCGCGCACAGATACGCAGTATTTT. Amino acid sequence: CASSQERGLARTDTQYF.

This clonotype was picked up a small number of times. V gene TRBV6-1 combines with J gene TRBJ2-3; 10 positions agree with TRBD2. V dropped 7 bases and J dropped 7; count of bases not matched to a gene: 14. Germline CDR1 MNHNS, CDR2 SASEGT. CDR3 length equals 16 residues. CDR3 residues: CASIGSGGSGGNTQYF. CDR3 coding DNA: TGTGCCAGCATCGGTAGCGGGGGGTCAGGGGGGAATACGCAGTATTTT.

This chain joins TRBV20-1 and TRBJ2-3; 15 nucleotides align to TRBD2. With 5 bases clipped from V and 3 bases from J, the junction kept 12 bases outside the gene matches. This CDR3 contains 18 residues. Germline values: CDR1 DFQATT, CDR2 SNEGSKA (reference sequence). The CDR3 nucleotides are TGCAGTGCTCTTTCAGGACTAGCGGGAGGGCCGTCAACAGATACGCAGTATTTT. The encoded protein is CSALSGLAGGPSTDTQYF.

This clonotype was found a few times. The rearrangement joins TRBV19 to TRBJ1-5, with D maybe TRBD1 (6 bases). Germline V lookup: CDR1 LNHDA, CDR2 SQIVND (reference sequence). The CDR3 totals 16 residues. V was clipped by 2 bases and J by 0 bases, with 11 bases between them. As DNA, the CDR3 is TGTGCCAGTAGTATAAACAGGGCTCATAGCAATCAGCCCCAGCATTTT. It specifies CASSINRAHSNQPQHF.

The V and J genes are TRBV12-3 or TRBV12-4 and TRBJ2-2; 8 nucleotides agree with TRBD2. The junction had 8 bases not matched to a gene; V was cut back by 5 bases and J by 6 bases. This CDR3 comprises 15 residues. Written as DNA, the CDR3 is TGTGCCAGCAGTCAGCGGGAGAAGATGGCCGGGGAGCTGTTTTTT. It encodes CASSQREKMAGELFF.

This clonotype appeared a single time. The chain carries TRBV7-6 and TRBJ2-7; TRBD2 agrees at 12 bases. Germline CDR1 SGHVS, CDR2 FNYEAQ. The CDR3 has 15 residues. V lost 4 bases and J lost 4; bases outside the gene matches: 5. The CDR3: CASSSTSGGSYEQYF. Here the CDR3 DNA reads TGTGCCAGCAGCTCGACTAGCGGGGGCTCGTACGAGCAGTACTTC. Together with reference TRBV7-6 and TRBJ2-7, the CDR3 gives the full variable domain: GAGVSQSPRYKVTKRGQDVALRCDPISGHVSLYWYRQALGQGPEFLTYFNYEAQQDKSGLPNDRFSAERPEGSISTLTIQRTEQRDSAMYRCASSSTSGGSYEQYFGPGTRLTVT.

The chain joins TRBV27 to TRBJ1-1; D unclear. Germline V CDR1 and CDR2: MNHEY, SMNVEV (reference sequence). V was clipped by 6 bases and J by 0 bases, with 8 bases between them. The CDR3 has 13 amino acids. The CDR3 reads CASRTTLNTEAFF. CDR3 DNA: TGTGCCAGCAGAACTACCTTGAACACTGAAGCTTTCTTT.

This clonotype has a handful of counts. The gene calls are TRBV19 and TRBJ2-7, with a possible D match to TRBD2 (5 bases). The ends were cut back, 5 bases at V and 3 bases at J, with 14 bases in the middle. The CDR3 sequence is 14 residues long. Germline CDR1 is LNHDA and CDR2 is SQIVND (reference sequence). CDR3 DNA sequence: TGTGCCAGTAGTTTTAAACTAGTGGGCTACGAGCAGTACTTC. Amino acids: CASSFKLVGYEQYF.

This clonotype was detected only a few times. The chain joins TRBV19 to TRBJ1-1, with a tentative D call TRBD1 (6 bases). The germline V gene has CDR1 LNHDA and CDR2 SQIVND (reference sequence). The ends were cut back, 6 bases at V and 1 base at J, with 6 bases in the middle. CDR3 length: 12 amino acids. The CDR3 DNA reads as TGTGCCAGTAGGGACAGGAACACTGAAGCTTTCTTT. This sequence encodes CASRDRNTEAFF.